The clone carrying this T cell receptor (beta chain) was picked up many times. As yet, its antigen is unknown. The source of the sample is a study of T cells in Graves' hyperthyroidism and ophthalmopathy. Findings of the study overall: Ophthalmopathy was told apart from stable hyperthyroidism by a 13 V-J model. Most thyroid clonotypes expanded above 0.001 appeared in blood too.

The V and J ends lost 6 bases and 4 bases respectively, with 19 bases between them. Germline V gene sequence: CDR1 SNHLY, CDR2 FYNNEI. CDR3 length: 16 amino acids. TCR beta CDR3 region amplification was performed from RNA transcripts. With the HTBI primer set, the TCR CDR3 went through a first round of RT-PCR. TCRdb re-called the multiplex PCR reads with MiXCR, one entry per CDR3 protein. This table holds 400,000 to 450,000 distinct CDR3 sequences, 14% to 15% found once. Inclusion characteristics of ophthalmopathy patients comprised a Clinical Activity Score of at least 3, a NOSPECS grade of at least 4, and duration under 3 months.

The V and J genes are TRBV2 and TRBJ1-5, with D perhaps matching TRBD1 (6 bases). The sequencing sample was made of blood. The sequence derives from a man aged 18 to 35 with Graves' ophthalmopathy. The CDR3, as DNA: TGTGCCAGCAGCGCGACAGGCCAGGGCGGGAATCAGCCCCAGCATTTT. Residues: CASSATGQGGNQPQHF.